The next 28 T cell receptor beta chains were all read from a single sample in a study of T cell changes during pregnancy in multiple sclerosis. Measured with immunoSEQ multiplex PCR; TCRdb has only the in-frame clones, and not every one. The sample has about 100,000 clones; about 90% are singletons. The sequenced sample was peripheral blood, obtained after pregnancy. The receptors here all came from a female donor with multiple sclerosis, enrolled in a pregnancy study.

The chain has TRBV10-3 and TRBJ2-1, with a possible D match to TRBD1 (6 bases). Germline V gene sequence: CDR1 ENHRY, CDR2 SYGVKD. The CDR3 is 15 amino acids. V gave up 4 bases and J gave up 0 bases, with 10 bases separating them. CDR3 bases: TGTGCCATCAGTGGCCGGGACAACTCCTACAATGAGCAGTTCTTC. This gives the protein CAISGRDNSYNEQFF.

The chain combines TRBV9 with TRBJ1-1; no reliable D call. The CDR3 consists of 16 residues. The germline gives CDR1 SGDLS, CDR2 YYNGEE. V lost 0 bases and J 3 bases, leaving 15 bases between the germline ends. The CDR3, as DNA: TGTGCCAGCAGCGTAGGTTTGACACGGGAGGACACTGAAGCTTTCTTT. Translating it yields CASSVGLTREDTEAFF. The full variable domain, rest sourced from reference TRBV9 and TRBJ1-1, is DSGVTQTPKHLITATGQRVTLRCSPRSGDLSVYWYQQSLDQGLQFLIQYYNGEERAKGNILERFSAQQFPDLHSELNLSSLELGDSALYFCASSVGLTREDTEAFFGQGTRLTVV.

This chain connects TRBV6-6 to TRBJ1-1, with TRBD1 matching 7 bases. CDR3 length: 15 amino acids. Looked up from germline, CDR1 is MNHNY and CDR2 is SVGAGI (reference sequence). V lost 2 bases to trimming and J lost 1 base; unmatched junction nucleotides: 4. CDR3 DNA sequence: TGTGCCAGCAGTTACCTTGACAGGGAGAACACTGAAGCTTTCTTT. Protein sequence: CASSYLDRENTEAFF.

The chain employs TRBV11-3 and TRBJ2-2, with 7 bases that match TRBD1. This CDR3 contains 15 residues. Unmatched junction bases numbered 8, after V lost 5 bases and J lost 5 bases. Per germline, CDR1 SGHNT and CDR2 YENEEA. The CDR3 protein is CASSLGGGETGELFF. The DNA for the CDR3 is TGTGCCAGCAGCCTAGGGGGCGGCGAGACCGGGGAGCTGTTTTTT. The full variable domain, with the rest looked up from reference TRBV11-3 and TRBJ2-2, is EAGVVQSPRYKIIEKKQPVAFWCNPISGHNTLYWYLQNLGQGPELLIRYENEEAVDDSQLPKDRFSAERLKGVDSTLKIQPAELGDSAVYLCASSLGGGETGELFFGEGSRLTVL.

The CDR3 region has the DNA TGTGCCAGTAGTTTCGGACAGGGGGAAGGCGAGCAGTACTTC. This codes for CASSFGQGEGEQYF. The chain has TRBV19 and TRBJ2-7; 10 positions match TRBD1. The CDR3 contains 14 residues. V trimming: 5 bases; J trimming: 6 bases; junction bases outside the gene matches: 7. Germline CDR1 and CDR2: LNHDA and SQIVND (reference sequence).

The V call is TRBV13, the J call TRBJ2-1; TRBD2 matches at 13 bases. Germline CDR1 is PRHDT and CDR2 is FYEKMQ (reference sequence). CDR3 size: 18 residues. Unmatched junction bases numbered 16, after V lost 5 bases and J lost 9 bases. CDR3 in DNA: TGTGCCAGCAGCGGGAACCGCCTGACTAGCGGGAGGAGTGGTGAGCAGTTCTTC. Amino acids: CASSGNRLTSGRSGEQFF.

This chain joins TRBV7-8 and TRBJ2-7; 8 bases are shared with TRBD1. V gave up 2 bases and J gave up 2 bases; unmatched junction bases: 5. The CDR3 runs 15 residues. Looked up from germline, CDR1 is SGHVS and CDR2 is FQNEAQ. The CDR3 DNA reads TGTGCCAGCAGCTTACACGGACAGGGCGCCTACGAGCAGTACTTC. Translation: CASSLHGQGAYEQYF.

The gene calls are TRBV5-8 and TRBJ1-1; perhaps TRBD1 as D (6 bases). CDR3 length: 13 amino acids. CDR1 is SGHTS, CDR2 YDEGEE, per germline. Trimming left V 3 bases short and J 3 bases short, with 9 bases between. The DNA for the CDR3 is TGTGCCAGCAGCTCCACAGGGCACACTGAAGCTTTCTTT. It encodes CASSSTGHTEAFF. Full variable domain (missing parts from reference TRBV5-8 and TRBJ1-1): EAGVTQSPTHLIKTRGQQATLRCSPISGHTSVYWYQQALGLGLQFLLWYDEGEERNRGNFPPRFSGRQFPNYSSELNVNALELEDSALYLCASSSTGHTEAFFGQGTRLTVV.

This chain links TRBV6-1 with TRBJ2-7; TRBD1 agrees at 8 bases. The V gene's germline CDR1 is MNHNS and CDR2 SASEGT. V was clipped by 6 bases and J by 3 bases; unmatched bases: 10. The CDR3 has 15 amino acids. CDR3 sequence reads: CASRETGAALYEQYF. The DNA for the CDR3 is TGTGCCAGCAGGGAGACAGGGGCCGCTCTCTACGAGCAGTACTTC.

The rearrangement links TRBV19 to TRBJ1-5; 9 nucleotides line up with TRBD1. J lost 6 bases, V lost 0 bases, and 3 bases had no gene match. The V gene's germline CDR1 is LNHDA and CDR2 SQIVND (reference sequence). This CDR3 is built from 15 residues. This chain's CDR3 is CASSIEQGAAQPQHF. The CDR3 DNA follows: TGTGCCAGTAGTATAGAACAGGGGGCCGCTCAGCCCCAGCATTTT.

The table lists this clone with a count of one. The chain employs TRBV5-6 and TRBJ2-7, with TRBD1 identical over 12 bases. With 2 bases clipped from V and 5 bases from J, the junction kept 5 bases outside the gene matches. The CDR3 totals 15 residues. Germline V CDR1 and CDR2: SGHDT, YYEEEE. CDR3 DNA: TGTGCCAGCAGCTTCCTCCGGGACAGGGGGCACGAGCAGTACTTC. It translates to CASSFLRDRGHEQYF.

DNA for the CDR3: TGTGCCAGCAGTTACCATTTAACAGGGGGTTATTCCGAGCAGTACTTC. It yields the protein CASSYHLTGGYSEQYF. The chain couples TRBV6-5 to TRBJ2-7, with 8 bases lining up with TRBD1. Germline V lookup: CDR1 MNHEY, CDR2 SVGAGI. V lost 2 bases, J lost 6 bases, and 12 bases stayed unmatched. The CDR3 runs to 16 residues.

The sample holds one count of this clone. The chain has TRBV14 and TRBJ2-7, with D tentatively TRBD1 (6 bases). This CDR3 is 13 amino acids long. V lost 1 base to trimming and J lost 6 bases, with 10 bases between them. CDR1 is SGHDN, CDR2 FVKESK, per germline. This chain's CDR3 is CASSQARGGEQYF. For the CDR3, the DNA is TGTGCCAGCAGCCAAGCTAGAGGGGGCGAGCAGTACTTC.

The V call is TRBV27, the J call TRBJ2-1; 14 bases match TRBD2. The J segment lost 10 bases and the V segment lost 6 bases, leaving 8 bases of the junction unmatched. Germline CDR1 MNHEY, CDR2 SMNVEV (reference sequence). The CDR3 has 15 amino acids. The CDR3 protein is CASRQGLAGAREQFF. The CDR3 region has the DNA TGTGCCAGCAGACAGGGACTAGCGGGAGCTAGGGAGCAGTTCTTC.

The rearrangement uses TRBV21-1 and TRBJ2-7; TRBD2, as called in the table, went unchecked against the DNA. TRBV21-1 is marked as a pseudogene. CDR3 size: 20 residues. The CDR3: CASSKIGLAGGSDTYYEQYF. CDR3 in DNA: TGTGCCAGCAGCAAAATAGGACTAGCGGGGGGATCCGACACTTACTACGAGCAGTACTTC.

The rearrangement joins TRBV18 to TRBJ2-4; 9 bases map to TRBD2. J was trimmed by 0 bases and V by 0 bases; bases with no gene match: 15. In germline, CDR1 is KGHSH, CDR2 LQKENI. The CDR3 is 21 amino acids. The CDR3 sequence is CASSPPGGGSSGALAKNIQYF. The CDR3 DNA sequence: TGTGCCAGCTCACCACCCGGAGGGGGTTCTAGCGGGGCCCTAGCCAAAAACATTCAGTACTTC.

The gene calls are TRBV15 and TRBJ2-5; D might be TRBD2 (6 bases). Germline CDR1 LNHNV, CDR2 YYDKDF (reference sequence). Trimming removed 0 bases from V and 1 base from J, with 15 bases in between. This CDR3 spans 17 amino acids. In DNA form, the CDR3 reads TGTGCCACCAGCAGAGATCGCCGGGGACTCCCCCAAGAGACCCAGTACTTC. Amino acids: CATSRDRRGLPQETQYF.

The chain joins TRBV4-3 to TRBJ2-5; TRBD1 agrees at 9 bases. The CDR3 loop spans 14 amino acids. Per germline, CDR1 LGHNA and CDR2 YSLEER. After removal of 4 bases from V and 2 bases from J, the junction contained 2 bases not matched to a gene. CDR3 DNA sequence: TGCGCCAGCAGCCCGGGACAGGGACAAGAGACCCAGTACTTC. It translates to CASSPGQGQETQYF.

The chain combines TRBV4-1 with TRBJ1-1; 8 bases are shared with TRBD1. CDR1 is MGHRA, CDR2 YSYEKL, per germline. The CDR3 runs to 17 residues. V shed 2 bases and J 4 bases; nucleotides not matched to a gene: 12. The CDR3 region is CASSQHPQGAGSTEAFF. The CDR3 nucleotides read TGCGCCAGCAGCCAACACCCCCAGGGGGCAGGCAGCACTGAAGCTTTCTTT.

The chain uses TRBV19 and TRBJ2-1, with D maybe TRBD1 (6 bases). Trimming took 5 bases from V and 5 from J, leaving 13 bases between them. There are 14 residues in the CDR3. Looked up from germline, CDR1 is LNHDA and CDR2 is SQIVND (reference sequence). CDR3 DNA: TGTGCCAGTAGTCACAGGGCAGGTAACAATGAGCAGTTCTTC. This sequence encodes CASSHRAGNNEQFF.

The CDR3 region has the DNA TGTGCCAGCAGATCGAGGAGCGGGGGGGCGGATACGCAGTATTTT. Residues: CASRSRSGGADTQYF. The rearrangement joins TRBV11-3 to TRBJ2-3; 10 nucleotides agree with TRBD2. CDR1 is SGHNT, CDR2 YENEEA, per germline. The CDR3 runs to 15 residues. The J segment lost 6 bases and the V segment lost 6 bases, leaving 9 bases of the junction unmatched.

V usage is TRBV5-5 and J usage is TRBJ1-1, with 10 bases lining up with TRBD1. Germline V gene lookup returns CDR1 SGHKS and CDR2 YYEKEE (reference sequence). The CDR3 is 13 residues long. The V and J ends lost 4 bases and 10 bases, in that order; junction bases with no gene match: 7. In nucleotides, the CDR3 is TGTGCCAGCAGCCACGGACAGGGGGTGCCAGCTTTCTTT. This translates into CASSHGQGVPAFF.

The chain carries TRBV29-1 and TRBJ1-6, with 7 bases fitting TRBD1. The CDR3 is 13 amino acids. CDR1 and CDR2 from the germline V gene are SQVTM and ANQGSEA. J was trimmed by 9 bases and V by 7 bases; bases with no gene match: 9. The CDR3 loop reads CSGLGGEGSPLHF. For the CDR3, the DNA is TGCAGCGGATTAGGGGGCGAGGGTTCACCCCTCCACTTT.

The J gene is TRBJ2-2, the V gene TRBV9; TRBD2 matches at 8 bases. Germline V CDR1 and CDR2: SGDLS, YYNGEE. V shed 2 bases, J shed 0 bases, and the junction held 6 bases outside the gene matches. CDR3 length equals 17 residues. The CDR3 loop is CASSVTSGGPNTGELFF. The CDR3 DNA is TGTGCCAGCAGCGTTACAAGCGGGGGACCGAACACCGGGGAGCTGTTTTTT.

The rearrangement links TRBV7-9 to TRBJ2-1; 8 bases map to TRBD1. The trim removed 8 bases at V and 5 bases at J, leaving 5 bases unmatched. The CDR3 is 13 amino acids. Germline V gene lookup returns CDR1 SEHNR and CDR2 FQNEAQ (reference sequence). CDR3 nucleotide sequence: TGTGCCAGCCATGGACAGGGCCACAATGAGCAGTTCTTC. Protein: CASHGQGHNEQFF.

The CDR3 coding sequence is TGTGCCAGCAGCCTATCCCGGACAGGGCGGACCGGGGAGCTGTTTTTT. The encoded protein is CASSLSRTGRTGELFF. The chain combines TRBV11-2 with TRBJ2-2; 8 bases align to TRBD1. CDR1 is SGHAT and CDR2 is FQNNGV in the germline V gene. J lost 5 bases, V lost 5 bases, and 10 bases had no gene match. The CDR3 sequence is 16 residues long.

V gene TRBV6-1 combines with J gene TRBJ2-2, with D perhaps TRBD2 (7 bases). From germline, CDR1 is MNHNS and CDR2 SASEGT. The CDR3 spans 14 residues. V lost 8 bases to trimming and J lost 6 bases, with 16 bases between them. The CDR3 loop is CASGRGFEAGELFF. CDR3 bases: TGTGCCAGCGGGAGGGGGTTCGAGGCCGGGGAGCTGTTTTTT.

The CDR3 region has the DNA TGCGCCAGCAGCTTGGTTCTAGCGGGAGGGCCCACAGATACGCAGTATTTT. This codes for CASSLVLAGGPTDTQYF. The gene calls are TRBV5-1 and TRBJ2-3, with 12 bases that match TRBD2. This CDR3 is 17 amino acids long. Per germline, CDR1 SGHRS and CDR2 YFSETQ. V shed 0 bases, J shed 2 bases, and the junction held 4 bases outside the gene matches. The full variable domain, completed using reference TRBV5-1 and TRBJ2-3, is KAGVTQTPRYLIKTRGQQVTLSCSPISGHRSVSWYQQTPGQGLQFLFEYFSETQRNKGNFPGRFSGRQFSNSRSEMNVSTLELGDSALYLCASSLVLAGGPTDTQYFGPGTRLTVL.